This TCR beta chain derives from a study of CD8+ T cells in alopecia areata. Study-level information: Treated patients took oral tofacitinib at 5 to 10 mg twice daily. For treated patients, severity scores reflected the percentage of scalp area affected.

This sample's treatment: oral pan-JAK inhibitor, 5-10 mg twice daily. Trimming cost V 1 base and J 4 bases, with 13 bases left between them. In germline, CDR1 is LGHNA, CDR2 YSLEER. The CDR3 consists of 15 residues. TCR sequencing used cDNA made by reverse transcription of extracted RNA. Sequencing was performed with immunoSEQ multiplex PCR; in TCRdb, only in-frame clones are kept and a portion is missing. The table shows about 200,000 clones, with under 80% occurring only once. Notes on this clone: Its specificity is unknown.

Points from the study as a whole: Clonality in lesional scalp, especially alopecia totalis/universalis, exceeded that of normal scalp.

This sample comprised CD4+ T cells sorted from blood, obtained around week 47, from a patient treated with tofacitinib. This clonotype originated in a human donor with alopecia areata. The chain combines TRBV4-3 with TRBJ1-1; perhaps TRBD1 as D (6 bases). CDR3 nucleotides: TGCGCCAGCAGCCAAGGGGGGGCGGGAGGCACTGAAGCTTTCTTT. Translation gives CASSQGGAGGTEAFF.